A single sample is the source of the 15 T cell receptor beta chains below, sequenced in a study of Ad26.COV2.S vaccination and SARS-CoV-2 variants. Measured with immunoSEQ multiplex PCR; TCRdb has only the in-frame clones, and not every one. The table includes about 180,000 clones, around nine tenths detected once. The sample was peripheral blood, taken after recovery from COVID-19. The receptors shown here come from a human donor who had recovered from COVID-19.

J is TRBJ2-5 and V is TRBV28; the D is unclear. In germline, CDR1 is MDHEN, CDR2 SYDVKM. CDR3 length equals 15 residues. Trimming shortened V by 6 bases and J by 2 bases, and 16 bases separated the two germline ends. The DNA for the CDR3 is TGTGCCAGCAGCCCGGTAGTGAGTAGGCAAGAGACCCAGTACTTC. Translating gives CASSPVVSRQETQYF.

The chain links TRBV9 to TRBJ2-2; possible D gene TRBD1, 6 bases. Germline CDR1 reads SGDLS; CDR2 reads YYNGEE. The CDR3 covers 15 residues. V was trimmed by 3 bases and J by 3 bases, leaving 12 bases between them. The CDR3 DNA follows: TGTGCCAGCAGCGCCCGGGACACCCACACCGGGGAGCTGTTTTTT. Translation gives CASSARDTHTGELFF.

This chain connects TRBV19 to TRBJ2-2; 9 bases are shared with TRBD1. J gave up 3 bases and V 6 bases, and 5 bases lay outside the gene matches. Germline loops: CDR1 LNHDA, CDR2 SQIVND (reference sequence). The CDR3 length is 15 residues. The CDR3 spells CASSRDREDTGELFF. CDR3 sequence (DNA): TGTGCCAGTAGCCGGGACAGGGAGGACACCGGGGAGCTGTTTTTT.

The chain couples TRBV7-9 to TRBJ2-7; the D gene could be TRBD1 or TRBD2 (5 bases each). This CDR3 has 13 amino acids. Germline CDR1 SEHNR, CDR2 FQNEAQ (reference sequence). V shed 4 bases and J shed 2 bases, with 9 bases lying between them. In nucleotides, the CDR3 is TGTGCCAGCAGCTCGGGACGGGCCTACGAGCAGTACTTC. This gives the protein CASSSGRAYEQYF.

The V and J genes are TRBV2 and TRBJ2-1; D is unresolved. CDR3 length equals 12 residues. The V and J ends lost 4 bases and 6 bases respectively, with 7 bases between them. CDR1 and CDR2 from the germline V gene are SNHLY and FYNNEI. CDR3 nucleotide sequence: TGTGCCAGCAGTGTCTCGGTCAATGAGCAGTTCTTC. Translated: CASSVSVNEQFF.

This chain connects TRBV9 to TRBJ1-2; D is undetermined. Trimming took off 0 bases at V and 0 bases at J, with 9 bases between the two ends. The CDR3 is 15 amino acids. In germline, CDR1 is SGDLS, CDR2 YYNGEE. The CDR3 protein is CASSVEELANYGYTF. In DNA form, the CDR3 reads TGTGCCAGCAGCGTAGAGGAGTTAGCTAACTATGGCTACACCTTC.

The chain is built from TRBV5-1 and TRBJ2-5; D gene uncertain. This CDR3 is built from 13 residues. The V end lost 0 bases, the J end lost 5 bases, and 8 bases lay between the germline ends. CDR1 is SGHRS, CDR2 YFSETQ, per germline. The CDR3 bases are TGCGCCAGCAGCTTGGGGAGTGGGGAGACCCAGTACTTC. Translated: CASSLGSGETQYF.

The V call is TRBV9, the J call TRBJ2-3, with TRBD2 matching over 8 bases. V trimming: 3 bases; J trimming: 3 bases; junction bases outside the gene matches: 6. Looked up from germline, CDR1 is SGDLS and CDR2 is YYNGEE. The CDR3 sequence is 15 residues long. CDR3 loop: CASSAFGGGTDTQYF. The DNA for the CDR3 is TGTGCCAGCAGCGCCTTCGGGGGGGGAACAGATACGCAGTATTTT.

This clone was observed a few times. This chain links TRBV2 with TRBJ1-5; D gene unclear. This CDR3 has 14 residues. V was trimmed by 3 bases and J by 2 bases, leaving 8 bases between them. Per the germline V gene, CDR1 is SNHLY and CDR2 is FYNNEI. In nucleotides, the CDR3 is TGTGCCAGCAGTGAGTTCCAGGGCAATCAGCCCCAGCATTTT. Translating it yields CASSEFQGNQPQHF.

This chain connects TRBV10-3 to TRBJ2-7; 7 bases are a match to TRBD1. After removal of 10 bases from V and 3 bases from J, the junction contained 9 bases not matched to a gene. There are 13 residues in the CDR3. Per the germline V gene, CDR1 is ENHRY and CDR2 is SYGVKD. As DNA, the CDR3 is TGTGCCACAACGACAGGGTCCTACTACGAGCAGTACTTC. Translated: CATTTGSYYEQYF.

The chain has TRBV12-3 or TRBV12-4 and TRBJ2-2, with a tentative D call TRBD1 (7 bases). V shed 7 bases and J shed 5 bases, with 11 bases lying between them. The CDR3 contains 13 residues. This CDR3 is CASNAGGTGELFF. The DNA of the CDR3 is TGTGCCAGCAACGCAGGGGGGACCGGGGAGCTGTTTTTT.

The chain joins TRBV12-5 to TRBJ2-7; 14 nucleotides line up with TRBD2. The germline CDR1 and CDR2 sequences are LGHNT and FRNRAP. V shed 0 bases, J shed 6 bases, and the junction held 10 bases outside the gene matches. CDR3 length equals 18 residues. Here the CDR3 reads CASGLVRGTSGRGVEQYF. The CDR3, as DNA: TGTGCTAGTGGTTTGGTACGAGGGACTAGCGGGAGAGGGGTCGAGCAGTACTTC.

This chain connects TRBV4-2 to TRBJ2-5; 13 positions match TRBD2. The CDR3 covers 17 residues. V shed 0 bases and J 1 base; nucleotides not matched to a gene: 2. Germline V gene sequence: CDR1 LGHNA, CDR2 YNFKEQ. This CDR3 is CASSQDGTSGIQETQYF. The CDR3 DNA reads as TGTGCCAGCAGCCAAGATGGGACTAGCGGGATCCAAGAGACCCAGTACTTC.

The chain links TRBV7-2 to TRBJ2-1; 8 nucleotides align to TRBD2. The length of the CDR3 is 15 residues. Looked up from germline, CDR1 is SGHTA and CDR2 is FQGNSA. Trimming cost V 4 bases and J 7 bases; bases outside gene matches: 9. The CDR3 here is CASSSPPGGPNEQFF. The CDR3 DNA follows: TGTGCCAGCAGCTCTCCTCCGGGAGGGCCTAATGAGCAGTTCTTC.

This chain connects TRBV2 to TRBJ2-1; 11 bases fit TRBD2. CDR3 length: 16 amino acids. CDR1 SNHLY and CDR2 FYNNEI come from the germline V gene. Germline trimming cut 6 bases from V and 5 bases from J; bases unmatched to any gene: 9. The CDR3 region is CASSLLAGVPDNEQFF. In DNA form, the CDR3 reads TGTGCCAGCAGCCTACTAGCGGGAGTTCCAGACAATGAGCAGTTCTTC. The full variable domain, with the rest looked up from reference TRBV2 and TRBJ2-1, is EPEVTQTPSHQVTQMGQEVILRCVPISNHLYFYWYRQILGQKVEFLVSFYNNEISEKSEIFDDQFSVERPDGSNFTLKIRSTKLEDSAMYFCASSLLAGVPDNEQFFGPGTRLTVL.